Reported below is one T cell receptor (beta chain). The sample originates from a study of shared clonotypes between healthy human individuals. Study-wide context: Plates per donor: three CD4 naive, three CD4 memory, two CD8 naive, one CD8 memory.

TCRdb's copy holds only in-frame clones and misses some; the assay was immunoSEQ multiplex PCR. This repertoire shows about 2.1 million clones, about 92% found once; its top ten account for about 1.8%. Naive CD8 cells, CD45RO-negative and positively selected for CCR7, excluded terminally differentiated effector memory CD45RA+ cells. All donors were Caucasian adults living in Nashville, Tennessee. The sequenced material came from naive CD8+ T cells from PBMCs. This sequence originates from a man aged 18 to 29 in good health. Some clones in this sample may be carry-over from other donors' samples.

The CDR3 protein is CASSESVGTSGYGYTF. In DNA form, the CDR3 reads TGTGCCAGCAGTGAATCGGTCGGCACTAGCGGCTATGGCTACACCTTC. This chain uses TRBV6-1 with TRBJ1-2; D unresolved. CDR3 length: 16 amino acids. The germline V and J ends were trimmed by 2 bases and 4 bases, with 17 bases remaining between them. Looked up from germline, CDR1 is MNHNS and CDR2 is SASEGT.